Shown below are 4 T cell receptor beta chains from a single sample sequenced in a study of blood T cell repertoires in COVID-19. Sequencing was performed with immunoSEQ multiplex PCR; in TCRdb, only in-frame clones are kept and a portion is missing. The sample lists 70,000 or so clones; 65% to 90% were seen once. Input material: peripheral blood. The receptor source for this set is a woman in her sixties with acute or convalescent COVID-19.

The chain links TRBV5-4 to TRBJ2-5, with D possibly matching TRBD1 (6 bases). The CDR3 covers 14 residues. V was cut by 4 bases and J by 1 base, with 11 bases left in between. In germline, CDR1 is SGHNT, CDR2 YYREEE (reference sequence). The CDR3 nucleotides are TGTGCCAGCAGCCCGGGACAAGTCCAAGAGACCCAGTACTTC. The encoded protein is CASSPGQVQETQYF.

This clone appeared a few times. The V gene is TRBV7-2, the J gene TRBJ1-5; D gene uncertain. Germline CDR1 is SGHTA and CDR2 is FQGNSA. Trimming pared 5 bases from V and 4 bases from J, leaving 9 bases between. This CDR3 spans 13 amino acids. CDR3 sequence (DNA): TGTGCCAGCAGCCCCGTGAGGAATCAGCCCCAGCATTTT. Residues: CASSPVRNQPQHF.

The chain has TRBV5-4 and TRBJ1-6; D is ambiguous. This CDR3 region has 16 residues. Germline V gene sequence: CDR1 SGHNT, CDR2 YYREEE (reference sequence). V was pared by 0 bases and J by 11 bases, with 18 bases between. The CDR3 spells CASSLAGSSVVTPLHF. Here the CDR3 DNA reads TGTGCCAGCAGCTTGGCAGGTTCCTCGGTCGTGACACCCCTCCACTTT. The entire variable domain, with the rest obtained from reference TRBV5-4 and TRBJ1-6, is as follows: ETGVTQSPTHLIKTRGQQVTLRCSSQSGHNTVSWYQQALGQGPQFIFQYYREEENGRGNFPPRFSGLQFPNYSSELNVNALELDDSALYLCASSLAGSSVVTPLHFGNGTRLTVT.

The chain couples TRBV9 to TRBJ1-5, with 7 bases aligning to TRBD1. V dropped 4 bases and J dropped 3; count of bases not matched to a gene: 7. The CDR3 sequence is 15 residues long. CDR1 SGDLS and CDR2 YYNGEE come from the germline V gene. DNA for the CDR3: TGTGCCAGCAGCCCGACAGGGACCTCCAATCAGCCCCAGCATTTT. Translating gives CASSPTGTSNQPQHF.